Shown below are 8 T cell receptor beta chains from a single sample sequenced in a study of blood T cells in healthy people across ages. Alongside a J-beta primer mix, a sample-barcoded 5' primer served in a second PCR lasting 7 to 11 cycles. Using its own MiXCR run on the 5' RACE reads, TCRdb lists one record per CDR3 protein. This table holds 2 million or so distinct CDR3 sequences, just under 50% found once. Sequenced sample: blood. Receptors originate from a woman aged 40 to 50 in good health.

This rearrangement joins TRBV6-5 to TRBJ2-1, with D possibly TRBD2 on 5 matching bases. The ends were cut back, 8 bases at V and 4 bases at J, with 12 bases in the middle. Germline loops: CDR1 MNHEY, CDR2 SVGAGI. The CDR3 is 13 amino acids. The CDR3 DNA is TGTGCCAGCGCAAAACGGGAATACAATGAGCAGTTCTTC. Translated: CASAKREYNEQFF.

This clonotype has a handful of counts. The chain links TRBV29-1 to TRBJ2-3; 8 nucleotides agree with TRBD2. Germline V gives CDR1 SQVTM, CDR2 ANQGSEA. V shed 8 bases and J 1 base; nucleotides not matched to a gene: 8. The CDR3 contains 14 residues. Here the CDR3 reads CSTVGAGGTDTQYF. In DNA, the CDR3 is TGCAGCACAGTGGGAGCGGGGGGCACAGATACGCAGTATTTT.

The V call is TRBV7-2, the J call TRBJ1-4; possibly TRBD1 for D (6 bases). Germline values: CDR1 SGHTA, CDR2 FQGNSA. The CDR3 spans 18 residues. V lost 3 bases to trimming and J lost 2 bases, with 19 bases between them. In DNA, the CDR3 is TGTGCCAGCAGCTTGGGGGACACTCAACTGGGGACTAATGAAAAACTGTTTTTT. Protein product: CASSLGDTQLGTNEKLFF.

The chain carries TRBV3-1 and TRBJ2-3; TRBD2 might be the D (6 bases). The germline V gene has CDR1 LGHDT and CDR2 YNNKEL (reference sequence). The V and J ends lost 6 bases and 5 bases respectively, with 12 bases between them. The CDR3 is 13 amino acids. The CDR3 nucleotides read TGTGCCAGCAGTCATACCGGGGGAGATACGCAGTATTTT. Residues: CASSHTGGDTQYF.

The V gene is TRBV7-3, the J gene TRBJ2-1; 8 bases fit TRBD2. The CDR3 is made up of 17 amino acids. Trimming cost V 5 bases and J 3 bases; bases outside gene matches: 12. The germline CDR1 and CDR2 sequences are SGHTA and FQGTGA. CDR3 loop: CASSPGIAGGFYNEQFF. Here the CDR3 DNA reads TGTGCCAGCAGCCCGGGGATTGCGGGGGGCTTCTACAATGAGCAGTTCTTC.

The gene calls are TRBV5-1 and TRBJ2-3; 7 bases agree with TRBD1. The CDR3 contains 18 residues. The V gene end was trimmed by 2 bases and the J gene end by 5 bases; junction bases not matched to a gene: 17. Germline V gene sequence: CDR1 SGHRS, CDR2 YFSETQ. Written as DNA, the CDR3 is TGCGCCAGCAGCTTAACTCTCGCCCCAGGACAGGAAGAAGATACGCAGTATTTT. This gives the protein CASSLTLAPGQEEDTQYF.

The chain has TRBV12-5 and TRBJ2-7, with 8 bases that match TRBD1. The end of the DNA fits TRBJ2-5 better, so the J call may be wrong. The CDR3 extends over 12 amino acids. Germline V lookup: CDR1 LGHNT, CDR2 FRNRAP. In nucleotides, the CDR3 is TGTGCTAGTGGAGACAGGGGTGGGACCCAGTACTTC. Translating gives CASGDRGGTQYF.

The chain joins TRBV6-2 or TRBV6-3 to TRBJ2-1; D gene ambiguous. V lost 11 bases to trimming and J lost 6 bases, with 14 bases between them. CDR1 and CDR2 from the germline V gene are MNHEY and SVGEGT. This CDR3 has 12 amino acids. The CDR3 DNA sequence: TGTGCCGCCAGAAAGTCGGTCAATGAGCAGTTCTTC. It codes for CAARKSVNEQFF.